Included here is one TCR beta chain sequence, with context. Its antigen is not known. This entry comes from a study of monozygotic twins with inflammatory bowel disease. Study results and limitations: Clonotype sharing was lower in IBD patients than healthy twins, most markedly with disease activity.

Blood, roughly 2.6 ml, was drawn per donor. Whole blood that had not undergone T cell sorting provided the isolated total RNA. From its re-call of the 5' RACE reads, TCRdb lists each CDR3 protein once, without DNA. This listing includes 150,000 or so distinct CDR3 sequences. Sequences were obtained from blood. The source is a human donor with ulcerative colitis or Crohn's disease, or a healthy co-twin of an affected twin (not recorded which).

The CDR3 reads CASSRRGSAMYPDQPQHF. The rearrangement uses TRBV6-2 or TRBV6-3 and TRBJ1-5; the TRBD1 assignment by TCRdb is unverifiable without DNA. Germline V CDR1 and CDR2: MNHEY, SVGEGT. The CDR3 contains 18 residues.